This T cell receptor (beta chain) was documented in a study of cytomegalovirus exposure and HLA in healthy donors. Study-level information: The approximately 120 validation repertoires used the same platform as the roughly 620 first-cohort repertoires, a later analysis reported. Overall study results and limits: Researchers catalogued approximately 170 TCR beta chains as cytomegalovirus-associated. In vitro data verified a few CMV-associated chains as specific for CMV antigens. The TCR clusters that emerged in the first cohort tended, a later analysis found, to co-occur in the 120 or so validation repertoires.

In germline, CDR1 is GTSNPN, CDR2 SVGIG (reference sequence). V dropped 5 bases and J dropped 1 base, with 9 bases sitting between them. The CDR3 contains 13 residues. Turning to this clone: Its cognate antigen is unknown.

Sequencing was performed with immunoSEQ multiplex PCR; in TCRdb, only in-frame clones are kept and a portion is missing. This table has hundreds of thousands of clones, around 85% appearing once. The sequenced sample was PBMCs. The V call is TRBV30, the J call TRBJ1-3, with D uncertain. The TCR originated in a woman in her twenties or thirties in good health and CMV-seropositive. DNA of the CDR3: TGTGCCTGGGCCCGCGGTTCTGGAAACACCATATATTTT. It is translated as CAWARGSGNTIYF.